This TCR beta chain is from a study of cytomegalovirus exposure and HLA in healthy donors. Study-level points and caveats: Earlier results showed most TCR beta V segments being productive about 90% or about 30% of the time. There were approximately 150 TCR beta chains listed as cytomegalovirus-associated. Later on, an analysis found that several of the most significant clusters appeared to be linked to common viral pathogens, which included parvovirus B19.

This PCR relied on a set of 60 Vbeta primers and 13 Jbeta primers. Repertoires were generated with immunoSEQ multiplex PCR, while TCRdb's copy carries only in-frame clones and drops some. The sample includes 200,000 to 250,000 clones, approximately 82% of them seen just once. Trimming pared 7 bases from V and 2 bases from J, leaving 21 bases between. CDR1 SEHNR and CDR2 FQNEAQ come from the germline V gene (reference sequence). The CDR3 consists of 17 residues. Worth noting for this clone: The antigen remains unidentified.

The TCR comes from a man aged 18-30 years in good health and CMV-seronegative. The genes are TRBV7-9 and TRBJ2-1; tentatively, D is TRBD2 (7 bases). The sequencing input was PBMCs. The CDR3 sequence: CASILWTRGPPYNEQFF. DNA of the CDR3: TGTGCCAGCATCCTGTGGACGCGGGGGCCTCCCTACAATGAGCAGTTCTTC.